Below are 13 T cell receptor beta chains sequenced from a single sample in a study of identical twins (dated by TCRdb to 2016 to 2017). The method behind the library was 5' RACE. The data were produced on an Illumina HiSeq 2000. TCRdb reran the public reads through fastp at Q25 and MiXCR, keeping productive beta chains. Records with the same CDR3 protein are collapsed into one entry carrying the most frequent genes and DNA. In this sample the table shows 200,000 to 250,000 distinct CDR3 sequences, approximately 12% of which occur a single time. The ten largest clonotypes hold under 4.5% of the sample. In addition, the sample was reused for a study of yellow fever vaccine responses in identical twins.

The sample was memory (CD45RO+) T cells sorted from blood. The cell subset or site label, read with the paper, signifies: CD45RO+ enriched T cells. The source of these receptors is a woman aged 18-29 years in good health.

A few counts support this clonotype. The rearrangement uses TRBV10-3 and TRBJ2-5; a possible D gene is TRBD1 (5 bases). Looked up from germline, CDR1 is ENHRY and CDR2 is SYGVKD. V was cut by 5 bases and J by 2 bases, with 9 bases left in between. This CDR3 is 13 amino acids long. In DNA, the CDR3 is TGTGCCATCAGTTATAGACAGCAAGAGACCCAGTACTTC. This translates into CAISYRQQETQYF.

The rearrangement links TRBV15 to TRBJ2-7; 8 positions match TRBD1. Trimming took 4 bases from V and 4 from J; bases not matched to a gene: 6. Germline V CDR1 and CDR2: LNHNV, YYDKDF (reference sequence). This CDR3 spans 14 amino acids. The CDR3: CATSINQGAYEQYF. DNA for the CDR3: TGTGCCACCAGCATTAATCAGGGGGCTTACGAGCAGTACTTC.

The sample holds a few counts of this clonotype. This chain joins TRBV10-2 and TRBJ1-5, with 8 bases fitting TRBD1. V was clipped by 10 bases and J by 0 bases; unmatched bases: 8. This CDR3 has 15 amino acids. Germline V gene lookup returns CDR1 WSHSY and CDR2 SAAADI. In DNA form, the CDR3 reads TGCGCCACATCGGACAGGGTGGGTAGCAATCAGCCCCAGCATTTT. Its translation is CATSDRVGSNQPQHF.

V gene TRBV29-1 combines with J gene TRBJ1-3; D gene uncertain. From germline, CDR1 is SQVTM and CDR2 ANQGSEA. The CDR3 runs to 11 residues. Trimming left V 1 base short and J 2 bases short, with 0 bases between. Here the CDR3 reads CSVEAGNTIYF. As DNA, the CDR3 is TGCAGCGTTGAAGCTGGAAACACCATATATTTT.

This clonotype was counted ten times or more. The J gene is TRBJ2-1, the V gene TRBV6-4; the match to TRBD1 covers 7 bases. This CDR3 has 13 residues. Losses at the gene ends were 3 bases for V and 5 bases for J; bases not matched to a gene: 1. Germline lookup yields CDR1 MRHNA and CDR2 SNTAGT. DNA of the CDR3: TGTGCCAGCAGTGAAAGGGGGCACAATGAGCAGTTCTTC. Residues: CASSERGHNEQFF.

The CDR3 sequence: CASSSGAREAFF. The CDR3 coding sequence is TGTGCCAGCAGCTCCGGGGCTCGTGAAGCTTTCTTT. V is TRBV7-2 and J is TRBJ1-1; D is perhaps TRBD1 (5 bases). CDR3 size: 12 residues. V shed 4 bases and J shed 7 bases, with 10 bases lying between them. The germline CDR1 and CDR2 sequences are SGHTA and FQGNSA.

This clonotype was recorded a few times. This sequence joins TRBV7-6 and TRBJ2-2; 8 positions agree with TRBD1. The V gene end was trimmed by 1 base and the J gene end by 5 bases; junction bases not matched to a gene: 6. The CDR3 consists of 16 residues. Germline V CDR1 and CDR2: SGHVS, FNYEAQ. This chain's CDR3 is CASSLGSGQGTGELFF. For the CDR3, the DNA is TGTGCCAGCAGCTTAGGGTCCGGACAGGGAACCGGGGAGCTGTTTTTT.

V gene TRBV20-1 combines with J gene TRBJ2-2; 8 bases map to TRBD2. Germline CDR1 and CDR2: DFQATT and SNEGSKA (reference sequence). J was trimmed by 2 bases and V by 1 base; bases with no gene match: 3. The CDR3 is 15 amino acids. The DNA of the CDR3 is TGCAGTGCTAGAGCAGCGGGAGCCAACACCGGGGAGCTGTTTTTT. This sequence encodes CSARAAGANTGELFF.

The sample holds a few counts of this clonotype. The CDR3 spells CASSTGLVSTDTQYF. The CDR3 DNA reads as TGTGCCAGCAGCACCGGACTAGTAAGCACAGATACGCAGTATTTT. V gene TRBV7-2 combines with J gene TRBJ2-3; 7 bases map to TRBD2. Germline V lookup: CDR1 SGHTA, CDR2 FQGNSA. The CDR3 totals 15 residues. V shed 5 bases, J shed 0 bases, and the junction held 5 bases outside the gene matches.

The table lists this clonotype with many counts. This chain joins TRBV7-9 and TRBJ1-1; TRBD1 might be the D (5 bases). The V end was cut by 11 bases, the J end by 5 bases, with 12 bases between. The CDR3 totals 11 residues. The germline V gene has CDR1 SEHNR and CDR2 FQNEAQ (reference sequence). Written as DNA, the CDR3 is TGTGCCTCGTATGGGGGGACTGAAGCTTTCTTT. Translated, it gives CASYGGTEAFF.

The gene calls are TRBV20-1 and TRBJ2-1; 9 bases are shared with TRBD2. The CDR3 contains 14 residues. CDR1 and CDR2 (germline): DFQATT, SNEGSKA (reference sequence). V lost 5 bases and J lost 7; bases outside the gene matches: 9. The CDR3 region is CSAVLSGSGNEQFF. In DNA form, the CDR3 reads TGCAGTGCTGTCCTTAGCGGGAGCGGAAATGAGCAGTTCTTC.

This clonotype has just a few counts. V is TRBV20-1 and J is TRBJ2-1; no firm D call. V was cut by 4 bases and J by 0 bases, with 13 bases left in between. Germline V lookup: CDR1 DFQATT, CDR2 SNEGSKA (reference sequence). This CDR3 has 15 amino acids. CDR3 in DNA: TGCAGTGCTAAGCCCTACCTCCTCTCCTACAATGAGCAGTTCTTC. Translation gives CSAKPYLLSYNEQFF.

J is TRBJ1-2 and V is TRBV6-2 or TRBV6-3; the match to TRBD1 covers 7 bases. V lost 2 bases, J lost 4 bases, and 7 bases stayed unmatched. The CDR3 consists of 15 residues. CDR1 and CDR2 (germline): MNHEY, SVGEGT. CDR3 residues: CASSYTTTGTYGYTF. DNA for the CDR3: TGTGCCAGCAGTTACACGACGACAGGGACCTATGGCTACACCTTC.